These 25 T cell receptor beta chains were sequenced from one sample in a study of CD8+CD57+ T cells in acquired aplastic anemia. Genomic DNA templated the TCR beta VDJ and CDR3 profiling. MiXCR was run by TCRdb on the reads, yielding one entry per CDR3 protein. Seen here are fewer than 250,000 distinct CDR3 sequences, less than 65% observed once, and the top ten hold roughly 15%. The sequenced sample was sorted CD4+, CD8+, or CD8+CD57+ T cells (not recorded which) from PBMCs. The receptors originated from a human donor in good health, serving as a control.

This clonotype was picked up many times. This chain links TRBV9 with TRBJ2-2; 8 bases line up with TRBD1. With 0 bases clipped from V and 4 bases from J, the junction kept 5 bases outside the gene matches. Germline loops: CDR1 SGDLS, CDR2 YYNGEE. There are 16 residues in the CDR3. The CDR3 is CASSVADRAVTGELFF. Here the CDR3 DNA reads TGTGCCAGCAGCGTAGCGGACAGGGCTGTCACCGGGGAGCTGTTTTTT.

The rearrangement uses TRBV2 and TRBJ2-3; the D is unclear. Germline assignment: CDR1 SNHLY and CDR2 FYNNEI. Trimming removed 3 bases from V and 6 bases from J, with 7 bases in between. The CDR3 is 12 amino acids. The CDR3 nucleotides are TGTGCCAGCAGTGAGCTGGCGGATACGCAGTATTTT. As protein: CASSELADTQYF. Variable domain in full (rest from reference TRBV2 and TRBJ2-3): EPEVTQTPSHQVTQMGQEVILRCVPISNHLYFYWYRQILGQKVEFLVSFYNNEISEKSEIFDDQFSVERPDGSNFTLKIRSTKLEDSAMYFCASSELADTQYFGPGTRLTVL.

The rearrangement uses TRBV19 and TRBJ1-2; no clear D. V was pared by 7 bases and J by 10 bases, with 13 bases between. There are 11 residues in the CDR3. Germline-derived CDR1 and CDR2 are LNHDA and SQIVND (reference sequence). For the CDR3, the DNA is TGTGCCAGTACTCAATCCCGGGACTACACCTTC. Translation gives CASTQSRDYTF. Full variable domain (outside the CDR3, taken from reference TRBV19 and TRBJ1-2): DGGITQSPKYLFRKEGQNVTLSCEQNLNHDAMYWYRQDPGQGLRLIYYSQIVNDFQKGDIAEGYSVSREKKESFPLTVTSAQKNPTAFYLCASTQSRDYTFGSGTRLTVV.

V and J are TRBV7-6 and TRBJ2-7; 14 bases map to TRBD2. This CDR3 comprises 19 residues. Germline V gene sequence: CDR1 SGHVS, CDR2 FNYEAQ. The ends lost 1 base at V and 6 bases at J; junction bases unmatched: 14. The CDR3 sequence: CASSLGETSGGATGGEQYF. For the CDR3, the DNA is TGTGCCAGCAGCTTAGGGGAGACTAGCGGGGGGGCGACCGGGGGCGAGCAGTACTTC.

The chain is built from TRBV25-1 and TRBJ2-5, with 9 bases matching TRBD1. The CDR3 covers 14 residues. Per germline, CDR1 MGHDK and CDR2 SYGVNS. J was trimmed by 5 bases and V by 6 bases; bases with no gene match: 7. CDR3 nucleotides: TGTGCCAGCAGAAACAGGGGGCAGGGGGAGACCCAGTACTTC. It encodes CASRNRGQGETQYF.

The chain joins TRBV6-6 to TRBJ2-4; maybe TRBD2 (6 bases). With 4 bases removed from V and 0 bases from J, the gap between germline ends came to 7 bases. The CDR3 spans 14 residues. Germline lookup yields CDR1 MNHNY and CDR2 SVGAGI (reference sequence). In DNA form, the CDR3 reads TGTGCCAGCAGTTGGGGGGTAGCCAAAAACATTCAGTACTTC. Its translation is CASSWGVAKNIQYF.

This chain's CDR3 is CASSPARAYEQYF. The CDR3 nucleotides are TGTGCCAGCAGCCCGGCTAGGGCCTACGAGCAGTACTTC. This chain links TRBV7-9 with TRBJ2-7; D is uncertain. The CDR3 consists of 13 residues. CDR1 and CDR2 (germline): SEHNR, FQNEAQ (reference sequence). The V gene lost 5 bases and the J gene lost 2 bases, with 10 bases spanning the gap.

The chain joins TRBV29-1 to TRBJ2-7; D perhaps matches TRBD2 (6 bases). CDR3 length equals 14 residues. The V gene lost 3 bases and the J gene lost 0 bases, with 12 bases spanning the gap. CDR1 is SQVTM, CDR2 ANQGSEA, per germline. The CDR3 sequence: CSVDGVSGSYEQYF. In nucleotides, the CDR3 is TGCAGCGTTGATGGGGTTAGCGGCTCCTACGAGCAGTACTTC.

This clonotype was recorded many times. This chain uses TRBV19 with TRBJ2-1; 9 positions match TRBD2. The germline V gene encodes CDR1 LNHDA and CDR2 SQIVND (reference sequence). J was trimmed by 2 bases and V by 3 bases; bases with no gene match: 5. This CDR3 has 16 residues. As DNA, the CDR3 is TGTGCCAGTAGTATCTGGCGGGGGGGCCCCTACAATGAGCAGTTCTTC. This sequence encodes CASSIWRGGPYNEQFF.

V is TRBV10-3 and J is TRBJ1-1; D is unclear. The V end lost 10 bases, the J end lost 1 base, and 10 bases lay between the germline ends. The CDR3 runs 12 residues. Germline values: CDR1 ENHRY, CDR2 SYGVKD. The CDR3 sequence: CATSEPNTEAFF. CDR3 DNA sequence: TGTGCCACCAGCGAACCGAACACTGAAGCTTTCTTT.

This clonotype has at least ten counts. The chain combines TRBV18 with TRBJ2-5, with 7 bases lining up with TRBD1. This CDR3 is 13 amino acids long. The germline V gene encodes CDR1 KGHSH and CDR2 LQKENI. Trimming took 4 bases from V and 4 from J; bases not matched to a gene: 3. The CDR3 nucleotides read TGTGCCAGCTCACGGACAGGCGCAGAGACCCAGTACTTC. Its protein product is CASSRTGAETQYF. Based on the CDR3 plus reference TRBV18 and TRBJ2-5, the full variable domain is NAGVMQNPRHLVRRRGQEARLRCSPMKGHSHVYWYRQLPEEGLKFMVYLQKENIIDESGMPKERFSAEFPKEGPSILRIQQVVRGDSAAYFCASSRTGAETQYFGPGTRLLVL.

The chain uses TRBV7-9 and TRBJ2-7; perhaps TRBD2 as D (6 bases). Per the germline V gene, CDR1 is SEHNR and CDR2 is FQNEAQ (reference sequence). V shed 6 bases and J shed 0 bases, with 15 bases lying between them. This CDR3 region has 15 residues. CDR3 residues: CASRGEEMSSYEQYF. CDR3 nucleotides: TGTGCCAGCAGGGGGGAGGAGATGAGCTCCTACGAGCAGTACTTC.

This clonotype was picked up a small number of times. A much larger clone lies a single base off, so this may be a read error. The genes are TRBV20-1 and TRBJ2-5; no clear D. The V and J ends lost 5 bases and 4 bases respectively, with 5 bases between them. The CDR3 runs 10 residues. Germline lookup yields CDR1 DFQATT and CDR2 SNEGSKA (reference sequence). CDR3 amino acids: CSAGIETQYF. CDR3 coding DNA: TGCAGTGCTGGAATAGAGACCCAGTACTTC.

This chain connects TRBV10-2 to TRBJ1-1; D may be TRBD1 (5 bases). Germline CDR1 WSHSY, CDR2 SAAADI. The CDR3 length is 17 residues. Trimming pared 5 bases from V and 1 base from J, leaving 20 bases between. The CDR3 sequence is CASSTTGWVGGNTEAFF. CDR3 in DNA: TGCGCCAGCAGTACTACAGGATGGGTGGGCGGGAACACTGAAGCTTTCTTT.

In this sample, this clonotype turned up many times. The CDR3 region has the DNA TGTGCCAGCAGCTTACAGGGTATAGGGTCACCCCTCCACTTT. Translation: CASSLQGIGSPLHF. The J gene is TRBJ1-6, the V gene TRBV9, with D possibly being TRBD1 (6 bases). This CDR3 spans 14 amino acids. The germline V and J ends were trimmed by 4 bases and 10 bases, with 15 bases remaining between them. CDR1 is SGDLS and CDR2 is YYNGEE in the germline V gene.

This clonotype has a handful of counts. This CDR3 reads CASSLGQGGNSPLHF. In DNA form, the CDR3 reads TGTGCCAGCAGCTTAGGACAGGGTGGAAATTCACCCCTCCACTTT. The V call is TRBV7-2, the J call TRBJ1-6, with TRBD1 identical over 7 bases. The germline gives CDR1 SGHTA, CDR2 FQGNSA. With V trimmed by 1 base and J by 7 bases, 4 bases remained unmatched. The CDR3 sequence is 15 residues long. Complete variable domain (other parts from reference TRBV7-2 and TRBJ1-6): GAGVSQSPSNKVTEKGKDVELRCDPISGHTALYWYRQSLGQGLEFLIYFQGNSAPDKSGLPSDRFSAERTGGSVSTLTIQRTQQEDSAVYLCASSLGQGGNSPLHFGNGTRLTVT.

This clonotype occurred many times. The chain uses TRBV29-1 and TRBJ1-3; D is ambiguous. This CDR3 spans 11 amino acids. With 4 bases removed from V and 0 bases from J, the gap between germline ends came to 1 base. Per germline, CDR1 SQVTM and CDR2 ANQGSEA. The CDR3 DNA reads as TGCAGCGTTGTCTCTGGAAACACCATATATTTT. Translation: CSVVSGNTIYF.

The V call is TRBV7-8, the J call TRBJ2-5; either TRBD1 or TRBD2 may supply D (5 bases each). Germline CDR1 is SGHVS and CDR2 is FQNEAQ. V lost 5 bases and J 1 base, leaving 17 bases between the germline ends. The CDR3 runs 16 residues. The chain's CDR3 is CASSQSWDRPQETQYF. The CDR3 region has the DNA TGTGCCAGCAGCCAGTCCTGGGACCGACCCCAAGAGACCCAGTACTTC. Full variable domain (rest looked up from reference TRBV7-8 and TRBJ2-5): GAGVSQSPRYKVAKRGQDVALRCDPISGHVSLFWYQQALGQGPEFLTYFQNEAQLDKSGLPSDRFFAERPEGSVSTLKIQRTQQEDSAVYLCASSQSWDRPQETQYFGPGTRLLVL.

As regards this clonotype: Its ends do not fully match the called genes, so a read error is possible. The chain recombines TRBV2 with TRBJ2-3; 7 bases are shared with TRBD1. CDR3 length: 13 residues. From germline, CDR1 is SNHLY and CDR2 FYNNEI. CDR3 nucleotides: TGTGCCGGCAGGTTTACAGGGGCAGATACGCAGTATTTT. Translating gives CAGRFTGADTQYF.

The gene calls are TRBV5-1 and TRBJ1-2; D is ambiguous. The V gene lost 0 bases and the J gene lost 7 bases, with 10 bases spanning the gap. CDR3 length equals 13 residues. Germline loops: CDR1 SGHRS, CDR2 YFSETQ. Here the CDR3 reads CASSLGGEAGYTF. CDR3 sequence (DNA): TGCGCCAGCAGCTTGGGGGGAGAGGCTGGCTACACCTTC.

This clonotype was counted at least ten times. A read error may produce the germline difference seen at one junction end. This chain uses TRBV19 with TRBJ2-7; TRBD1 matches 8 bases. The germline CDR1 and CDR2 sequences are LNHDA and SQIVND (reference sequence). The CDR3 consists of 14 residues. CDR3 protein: CAGSRGQGNYEQYF. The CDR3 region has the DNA TGTGCCGGTAGTAGAGGACAGGGCAACTACGAGCAGTACTTC.

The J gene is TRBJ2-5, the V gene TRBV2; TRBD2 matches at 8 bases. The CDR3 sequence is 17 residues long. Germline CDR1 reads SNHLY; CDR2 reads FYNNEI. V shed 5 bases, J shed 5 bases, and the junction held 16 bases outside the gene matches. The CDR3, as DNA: TGTGCCAGCAGTCGAAGCGACGGGGGACTAGGCGAGGAGACCCAGTACTTC. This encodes CASSRSDGGLGEETQYF.

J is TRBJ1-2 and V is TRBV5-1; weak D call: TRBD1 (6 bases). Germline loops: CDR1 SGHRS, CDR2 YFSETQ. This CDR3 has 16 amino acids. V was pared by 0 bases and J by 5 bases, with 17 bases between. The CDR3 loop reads CASSLDGRGVWYGYTF. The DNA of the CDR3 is TGCGCCAGCAGCTTGGATGGCAGGGGAGTATGGTATGGCTACACCTTC. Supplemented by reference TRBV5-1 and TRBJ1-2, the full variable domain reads KAGVTQTPRYLIKTRGQQVTLSCSPISGHRSVSWYQQTPGQGLQFLFEYFSETQRNKGNFPGRFSGRQFSNSRSEMNVSTLELGDSALYLCASSLDGRGVWYGYTFGSGTRLTVV.

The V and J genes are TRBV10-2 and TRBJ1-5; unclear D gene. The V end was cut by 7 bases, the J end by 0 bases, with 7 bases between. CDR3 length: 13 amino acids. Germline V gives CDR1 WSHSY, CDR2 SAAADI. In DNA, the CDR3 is TGCGCCAGCAAACAGTTTAGCAATCAGCCCCAGCATTTT. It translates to CASKQFSNQPQHF.

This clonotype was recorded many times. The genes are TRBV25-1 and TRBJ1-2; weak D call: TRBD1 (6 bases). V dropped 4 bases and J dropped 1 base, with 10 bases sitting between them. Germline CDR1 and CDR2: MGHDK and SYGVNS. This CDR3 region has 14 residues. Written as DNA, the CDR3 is TGTGCCAGCAGTGCTCTACAGGGTAACTATGGCTACACCTTC. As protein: CASSALQGNYGYTF.